This T cell receptor beta chain was found in a study of PD-1 blockade in classical Hodgkin lymphoma. General observations from the study: TCR diversity rose significantly by C4D1 in CD4+ but not CD8+ cells. Patients who responded completely had about the same baseline diversity as newly diagnosed patients.

The assay was immunoSEQ multiplex PCR, and TCRdb's table has in-frame clones only and misses some. The table has approximately 100,000 clones, 80% to 90% seen once. Relapses following autologous stem cell transplantation were seen in all patients, with brentuximab vedotin exposure varying. Complete response, partial response or progressive disease constituted the best response categories observed. In germline, CDR1 is SNHLY, CDR2 FYNNEI. Trimming removed 4 bases from V and 0 bases from J, with 10 bases in between. The CDR3 contains 15 residues. Points on this clone: Its antigen is still unknown.

This chain connects TRBV2 to TRBJ1-5; D is perhaps TRBD1 (5 bases). The TCR sequence derives from a human donor with classical Hodgkin lymphoma. The specimen comprised peripheral blood mononuclear cells (PBMCs), sampled before the second cycle of nivolumab. CDR3 in amino acids: CASSGGVYSNQPQHF. The CDR3 DNA is TGTGCCAGCAGTGGAGGGGTTTATAGCAATCAGCCCCAGCATTTT.